This TCR beta chain came from a study of blood T cell repertoires in COVID-19. Study overall: From T cells, B-cell-depleted T cells, or PBMCs came the material, which was cDNA or gDNA.

Original processing methods: The authors estimated nucleated cell counts from reference gene primer amplification. Some clones are missing from TCRdb's copy, which holds only in-frame ones; the method was immunoSEQ multiplex PCR. V and J calls and clone size are copied from that table; D and trimming were computed from the DNA. The table has about 300,000 clones, roughly 90% seen once. Germline V gives CDR1 LGHDT, CDR2 YNNKEL (reference sequence). V dropped 5 bases and J dropped 6; count of bases not matched to a gene: 8. CDR3 length equals 16 residues. The rearrangement links TRBV3-1 (or the pseudogene TRBV3-2) to TRBJ2-3, with 13 positions matching TRBD2. The receptor was derived from a man aged 18 to 30 who had recovered from COVID-19. Sequenced: peripheral blood. CDR3 sequence: CASSRTSGGPADTQYF. The CDR3 DNA is TGTGCCAGCAGCAGGACTAGCGGGGGACCCGCCGATACGCAGTATTTT.